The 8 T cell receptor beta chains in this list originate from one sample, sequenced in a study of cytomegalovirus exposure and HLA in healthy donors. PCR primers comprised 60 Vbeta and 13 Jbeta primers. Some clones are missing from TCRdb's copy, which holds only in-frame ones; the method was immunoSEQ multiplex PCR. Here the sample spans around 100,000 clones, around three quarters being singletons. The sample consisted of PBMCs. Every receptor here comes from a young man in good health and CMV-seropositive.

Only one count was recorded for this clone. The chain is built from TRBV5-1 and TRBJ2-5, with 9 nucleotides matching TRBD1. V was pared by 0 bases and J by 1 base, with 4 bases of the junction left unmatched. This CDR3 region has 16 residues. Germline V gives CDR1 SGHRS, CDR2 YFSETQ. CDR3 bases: TGCGCCAGCAGCTTGGGACCACAGGGGGCCCAAGAGACCCAGTACTTC. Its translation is CASSLGPQGAQETQYF.

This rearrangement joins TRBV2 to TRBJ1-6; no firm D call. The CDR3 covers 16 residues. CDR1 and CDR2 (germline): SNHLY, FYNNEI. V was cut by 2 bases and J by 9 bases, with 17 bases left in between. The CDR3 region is CASSESPRGDSSPLHF. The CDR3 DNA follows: TGTGCCAGCAGTGAATCCCCCCGCGGGGATAGTTCACCCCTCCACTTT.

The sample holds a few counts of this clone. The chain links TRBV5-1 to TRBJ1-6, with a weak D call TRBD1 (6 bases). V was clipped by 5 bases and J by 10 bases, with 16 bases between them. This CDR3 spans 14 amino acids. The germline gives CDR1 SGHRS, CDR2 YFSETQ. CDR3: CASSLQGRGSPLHF. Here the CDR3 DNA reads TGCGCCAGCAGTTTACAGGGAAGAGGCTCACCCCTCCACTTT.

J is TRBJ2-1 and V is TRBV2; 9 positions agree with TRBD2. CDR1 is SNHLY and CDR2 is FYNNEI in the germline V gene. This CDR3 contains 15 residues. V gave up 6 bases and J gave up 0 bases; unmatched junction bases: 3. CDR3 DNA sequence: TGTGCCAGCAGGAGCGGGGGGAGCTCCTACAATGAGCAGTTCTTC. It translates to CASRSGGSSYNEQFF.

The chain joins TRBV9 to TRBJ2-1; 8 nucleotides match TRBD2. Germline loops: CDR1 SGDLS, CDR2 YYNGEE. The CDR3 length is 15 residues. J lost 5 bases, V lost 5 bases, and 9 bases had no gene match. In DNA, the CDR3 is TGTGCCAGCAGTGGCGGCGGGGGGACGAACAATGAGCAGTTCTTC. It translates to CASSGGGGTNNEQFF.

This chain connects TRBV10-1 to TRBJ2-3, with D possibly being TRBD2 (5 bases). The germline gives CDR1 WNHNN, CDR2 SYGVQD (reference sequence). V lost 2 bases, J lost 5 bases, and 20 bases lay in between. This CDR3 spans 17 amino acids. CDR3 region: CASSELLTGSRKDTQYF. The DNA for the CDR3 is TGCGCCAGCAGTGAGCTACTAACGGGGTCGAGGAAAGATACGCAGTATTTT.

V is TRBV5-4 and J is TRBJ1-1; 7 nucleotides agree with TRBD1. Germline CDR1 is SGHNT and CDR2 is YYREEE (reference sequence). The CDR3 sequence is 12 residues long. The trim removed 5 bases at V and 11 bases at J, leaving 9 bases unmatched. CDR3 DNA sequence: TGTGCCAGCAGACACCACAGGGGCGACGCTTTCTTT. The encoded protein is CASRHHRGDAFF.

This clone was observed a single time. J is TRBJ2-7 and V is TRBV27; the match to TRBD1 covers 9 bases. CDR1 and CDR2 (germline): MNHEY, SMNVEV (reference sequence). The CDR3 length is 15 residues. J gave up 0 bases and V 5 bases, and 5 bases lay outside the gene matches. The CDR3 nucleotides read TGTGCCAGCAGTGGTGGGGGACAGGGCTCCTACGAGCAGTACTTC. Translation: CASSGGGQGSYEQYF.